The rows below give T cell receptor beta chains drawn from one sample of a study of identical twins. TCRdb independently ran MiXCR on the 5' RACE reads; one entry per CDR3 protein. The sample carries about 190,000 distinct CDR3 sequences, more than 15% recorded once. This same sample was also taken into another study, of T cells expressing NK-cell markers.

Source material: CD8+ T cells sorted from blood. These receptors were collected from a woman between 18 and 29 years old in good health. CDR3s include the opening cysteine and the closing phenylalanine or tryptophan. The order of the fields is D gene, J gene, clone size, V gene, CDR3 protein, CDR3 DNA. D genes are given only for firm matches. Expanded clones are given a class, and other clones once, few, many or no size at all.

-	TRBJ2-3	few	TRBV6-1	CASSEAGEAPYF	TGTGCCAGCAGTGAAGCGGGGGAGGCGCCGTATTTT
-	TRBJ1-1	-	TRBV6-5	CASSSSGGGSTEAFF	TGTGCCAGCAGCTCCTCCGGGGGGGGAAGCACTGAAGCTTTCTTT
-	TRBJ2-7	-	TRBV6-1	CAGQTVGAYEQYF	TGTGCCGGTCAGACAGTGGGAGCCTACGAGCAGTACTTC
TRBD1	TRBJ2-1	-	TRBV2	CASRGDREDPSSYNEQFF	TGTGCCAGCAGGGGGGACAGGGAAGACCCTAGCTCCTACAATGAGCAGTTCTTC
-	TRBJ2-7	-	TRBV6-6	CASTLDSYEQYF	TGTGCCAGTACCCTGGACAGTTACGAGCAGTACTTC
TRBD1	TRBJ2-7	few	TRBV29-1	CSASTGGNEQYF	TGCAGCGCCTCGACAGGGGGGAACGAGCAGTACTTC
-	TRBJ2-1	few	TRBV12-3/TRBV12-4	CASQPAGGEQFF	TGTGCCAGCCAGCCAGCTGGTGGTGAGCAGTTCTTC
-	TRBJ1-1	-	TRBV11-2	CASSLDLIAENTEAFF	TGTGCCAGCAGCTTAGATCTGATCGCAGAGAACACTGAAGCTTTCTTT
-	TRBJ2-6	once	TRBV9	CASSVSRAGANVLTF	TGTGCCAGCAGCGTAAGCAGGGCTGGGGCCAACGTCCTGACTTTC
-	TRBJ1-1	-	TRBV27	CASCPTGVNTEAFF	TGTGCCAGCTGCCCGACAGGCGTTAACACTGAAGCTTTCTTT
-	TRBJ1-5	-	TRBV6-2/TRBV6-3	CASSYGLTSQPQHF	TGTGCCAGCAGTTACGGACTCACCTCTCAGCCCCAGCATTTT
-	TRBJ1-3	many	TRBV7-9	CASSLGGTIYF	TGTGCCAGCAGCTTAGGGGGCACCATATATTTT
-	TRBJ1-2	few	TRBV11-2	CASSLEASRVYGYTF	TGTGCCAGCAGCTTAGAAGCCAGCAGGGTCTATGGCTACACCTTC
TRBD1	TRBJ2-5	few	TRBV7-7	CASSAGTAILQETQYF	TGTGCTAGCAGCGCTGGGACAGCTATACTACAAGAGACCCAGTACTTC
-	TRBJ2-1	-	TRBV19	CASSRSSYNEQFF	TGTGCCAGTAGCAGAAGCTCCTACAATGAGCAGTTCTTC
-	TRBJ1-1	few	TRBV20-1	CSAPRSGTEAFF	TGCAGTGCCCCGAGATCGGGGACTGAAGCTTTCTTT
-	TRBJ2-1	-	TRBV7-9	CASSLPGIYNEQFF	TGTGCCAGCAGCCTACCAGGGATTTACAATGAGCAGTTCTTC
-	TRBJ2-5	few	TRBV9	CASSEGIEETQYF	TGTGCCAGCAGCGAGGGGATCGAAGAGACCCAGTACTTC
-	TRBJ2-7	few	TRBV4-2	CASSQPGHMYEQYF	TGTGCCAGCAGCCAACCGGGACACATGTACGAGCAGTACTTC
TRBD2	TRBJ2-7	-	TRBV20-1	CSAGGGTFLEQYF	TGCAGTGCTGGGGGAGGGACCTTTCTCGAGCAGTACTTC
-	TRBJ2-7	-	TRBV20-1	CSATTGSYEQYF	TGCAGTGCTACGACCGGGAGCTACGAGCAGTACTTC
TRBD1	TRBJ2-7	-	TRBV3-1	CASSQPRTGHREQYF	TGTGCCAGCAGCCAGCCCAGGACAGGGCACCGGGAGCAGTACTTC
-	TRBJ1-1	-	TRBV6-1	CASSAGGIGTEAFF	TGTGCCAGCAGCGCGGGGGGGATCGGAACTGAAGCTTTCTTT
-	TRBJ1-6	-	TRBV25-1	CASAWSSYNSPLHF	TGTGCCAGCGCATGGAGCTCCTATAATTCACCCCTCCACTTT
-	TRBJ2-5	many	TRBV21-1	CASISTGRQTQYF	TGTGCCAGCATATCGACGGGAAGGCAGACCCAGTACTTC
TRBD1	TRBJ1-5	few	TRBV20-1	CSARQGSQPQHF	TGCAGTGCCAGACAGGGCTCCCAGCCCCAGCATTTT
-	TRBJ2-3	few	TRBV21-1	CADGAVAGTDTQYF	TGTGCCGATGGAGCTGTGGCCGGCACAGATACGCAGTATTTT
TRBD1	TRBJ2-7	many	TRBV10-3	CAIGDRSSYEQYF	TGTGCCATTGGGGACAGAAGCTCCTACGAGCAGTACTTC
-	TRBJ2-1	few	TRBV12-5	CASGRSDSTFNEQFF	TGTGCTAGTGGTAGATCGGACAGCACCTTCAATGAGCAGTTCTTC
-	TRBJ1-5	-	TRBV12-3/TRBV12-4	CASSMTVTMNQPQHF	TGTGCCAGCAGTATGACAGTCACTATGAATCAGCCCCAGCATTTT
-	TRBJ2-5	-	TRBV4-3	CASSQEGAISDLQETQYF	TGCGCCAGCAGCCAAGAAGGAGCGATTTCCGACCTCCAAGAGACCCAGTACTTC
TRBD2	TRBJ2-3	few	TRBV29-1	CSEAGGDTDTQYF	TGCAGCGAAGCGGGGGGAGACACAGATACGCAGTATTTT
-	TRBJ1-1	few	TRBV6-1	CASKGGERPAFF	TGTGCCAGCAAGGGGGGGGAACGCCCGGCTTTCTTT
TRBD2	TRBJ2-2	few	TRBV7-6	CASRLAGVGELFF	TGTGCCAGCAGGCTAGCGGGAGTCGGGGAGCTGTTTTTT
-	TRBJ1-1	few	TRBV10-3	CAIGVGTTGGNTEAFF	TGTGCCATCGGTGTCGGGACAACTGGGGGGAACACTGAAGCTTTCTTT
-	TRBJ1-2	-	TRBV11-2	CASISKAGANYGYTF	TGTGCCAGCATCTCCAAGGCAGGGGCTAACTATGGCTACACCTTC
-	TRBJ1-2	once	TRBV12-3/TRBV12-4	CASSPTLGAGYTF	TGTGCCAGCAGTCCCACCCTTGGGGCTGGCTACACCTTC
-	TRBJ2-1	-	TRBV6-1	CASSAGSSEEQFF	TGTGCCAGCTCGGCAGGGTCATCCGAGGAGCAGTTCTTC
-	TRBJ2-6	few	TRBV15	CATSRDWGMANVLTF	TGTGCCACCAGCAGAGATTGGGGGATGGCCAACGTCCTGACTTTC
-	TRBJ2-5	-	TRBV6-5	CASSYRAAQETQYF	TGTGCCAGCAGTTACAGGGCAGCCCAAGAGACCCAGTACTTC
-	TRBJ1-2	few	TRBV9	CASSGPAVQGYTF	TGTGCCAGCAGCGGACCTGCGGTGCAAGGCTACACCTTC
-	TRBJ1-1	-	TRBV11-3	CASSLRGGATNTEAFF	TGTGCCAGCAGCTTACGCGGCGGGGCCACGAACACTGAAGCTTTCTTT
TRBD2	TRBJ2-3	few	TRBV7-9	CASSQRRLATSTDTQYF	TGTGCCAGCAGCCAGCGTCGACTAGCGACTAGCACAGATACGCAGTATTTT
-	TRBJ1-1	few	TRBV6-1	CASSPRGGINTEAFF	TGTGCCAGCAGTCCGCGGGGAGGAATTAACACTGAAGCTTTCTTT
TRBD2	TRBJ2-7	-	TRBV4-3	CASSQYSGLAAYEQYF	TGCGCCAGCAGCCAATACTCGGGACTAGCGGCCTACGAGCAGTACTTC
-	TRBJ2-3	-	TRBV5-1	CASSLTSPADTQYF	TGCGCCAGCAGCCTTACTAGCCCCGCAGATACGCAGTATTTT
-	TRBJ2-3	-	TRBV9	CASTGAGGTDTQYF	TGTGCCAGCACCGGGGCGGGTGGCACAGATACGCAGTATTTT
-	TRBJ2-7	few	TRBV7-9	CASSLLGRPSTPEQYF	TGTGCCAGCAGCTTACTCGGACGCCCCTCCACCCCCGAGCAGTACTTC
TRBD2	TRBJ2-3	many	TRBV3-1	CASSQVEREGTDTQYF	TGTGCCAGCAGCCAAGTCGAGCGGGAGGGTACAGATACGCAGTATTTT
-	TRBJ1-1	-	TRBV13	CASSASVGAFF	TGTGCCAGCAGCGCGAGTGTGGGAGCTTTCTTT